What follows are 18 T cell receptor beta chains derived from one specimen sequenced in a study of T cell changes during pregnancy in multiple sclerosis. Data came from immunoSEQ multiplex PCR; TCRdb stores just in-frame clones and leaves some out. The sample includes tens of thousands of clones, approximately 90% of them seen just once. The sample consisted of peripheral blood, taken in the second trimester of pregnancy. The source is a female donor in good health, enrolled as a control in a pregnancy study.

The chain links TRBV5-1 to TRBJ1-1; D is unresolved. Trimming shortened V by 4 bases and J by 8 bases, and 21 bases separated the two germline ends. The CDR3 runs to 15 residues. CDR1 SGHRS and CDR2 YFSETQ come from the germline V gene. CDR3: CASSPRALSGPEAFF. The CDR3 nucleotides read TGCGCCAGCAGCCCCCGGGCCCTAAGCGGTCCCGAAGCTTTCTTT. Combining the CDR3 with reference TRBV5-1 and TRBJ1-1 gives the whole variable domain KAGVTQTPRYLIKTRGQQVTLSCSPISGHRSVSWYQQTPGQGLQFLFEYFSETQRNKGNFPGRFSGRQFSNSRSEMNVSTLELGDSALYLCASSPRALSGPEAFFGQGTRLTVV.

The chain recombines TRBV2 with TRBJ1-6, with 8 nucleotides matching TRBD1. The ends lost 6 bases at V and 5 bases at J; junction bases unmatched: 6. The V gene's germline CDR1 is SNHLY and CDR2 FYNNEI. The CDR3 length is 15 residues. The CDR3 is CASSRTGTDNSPLHF. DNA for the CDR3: TGTGCCAGCAGCCGGACAGGGACGGATAATTCACCCCTCCACTTT.

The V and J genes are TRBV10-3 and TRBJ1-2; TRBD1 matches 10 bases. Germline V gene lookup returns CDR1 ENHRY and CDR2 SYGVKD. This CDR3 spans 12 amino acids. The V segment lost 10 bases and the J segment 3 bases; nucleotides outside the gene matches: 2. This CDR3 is CATGQGDYGYTF. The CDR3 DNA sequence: TGTGCCACCGGACAGGGGGACTATGGCTACACCTTC.

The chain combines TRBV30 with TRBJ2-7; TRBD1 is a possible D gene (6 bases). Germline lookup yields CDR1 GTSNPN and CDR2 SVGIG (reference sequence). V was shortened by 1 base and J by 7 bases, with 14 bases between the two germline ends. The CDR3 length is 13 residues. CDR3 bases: TGTGCCTGGAGTGGACAGGTGGGGGAGGAGCAGTACTTC. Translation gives CAWSGQVGEEQYF.

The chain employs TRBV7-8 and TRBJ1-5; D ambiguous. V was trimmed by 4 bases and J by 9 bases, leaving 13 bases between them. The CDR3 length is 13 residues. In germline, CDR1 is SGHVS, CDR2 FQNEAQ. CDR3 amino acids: CASSSAALGPQHF. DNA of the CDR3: TGTGCCAGCAGCTCTGCGGCTCTGGGGCCCCAGCATTTT.

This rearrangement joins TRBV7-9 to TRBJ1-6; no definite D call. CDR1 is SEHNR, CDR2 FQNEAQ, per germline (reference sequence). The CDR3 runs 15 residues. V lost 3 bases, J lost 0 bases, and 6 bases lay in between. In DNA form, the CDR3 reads TGTGCCAGCAGCTTGGGGAGCTCCTATAATTCACCCCTCCACTTT. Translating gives CASSLGSSYNSPLHF.

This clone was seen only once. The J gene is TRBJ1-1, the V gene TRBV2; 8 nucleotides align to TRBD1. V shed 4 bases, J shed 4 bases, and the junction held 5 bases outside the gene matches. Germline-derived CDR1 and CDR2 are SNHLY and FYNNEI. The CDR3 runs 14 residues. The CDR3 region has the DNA TGTGCCAGCAGTGGGACAGGGAGAGGCACTGAAGCTTTCTTT. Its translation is CASSGTGRGTEAFF.

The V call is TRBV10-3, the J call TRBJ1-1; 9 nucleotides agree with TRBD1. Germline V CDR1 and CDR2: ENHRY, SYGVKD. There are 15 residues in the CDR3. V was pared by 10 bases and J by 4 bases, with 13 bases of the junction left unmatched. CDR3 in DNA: TGTGCCACGAACTCTCCGGGACAGGGTTTCACTGAAGCTTTCTTT. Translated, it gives CATNSPGQGFTEAFF.

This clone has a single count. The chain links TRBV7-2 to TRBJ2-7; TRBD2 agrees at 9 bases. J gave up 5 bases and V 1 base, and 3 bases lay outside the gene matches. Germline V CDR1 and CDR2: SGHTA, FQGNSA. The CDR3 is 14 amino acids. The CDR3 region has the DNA TGTGCCAGCAGCTTAGGCGGGGGGGCCCACGAGCAGTACTTC. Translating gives CASSLGGGAHEQYF.

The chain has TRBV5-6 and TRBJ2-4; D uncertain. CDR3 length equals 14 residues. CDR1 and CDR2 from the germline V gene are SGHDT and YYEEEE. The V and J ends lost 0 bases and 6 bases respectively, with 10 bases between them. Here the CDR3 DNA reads TGTGCCAGCAGCTTGGACAGAAACTTAAACATTCAGTACTTC. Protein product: CASSLDRNLNIQYF.

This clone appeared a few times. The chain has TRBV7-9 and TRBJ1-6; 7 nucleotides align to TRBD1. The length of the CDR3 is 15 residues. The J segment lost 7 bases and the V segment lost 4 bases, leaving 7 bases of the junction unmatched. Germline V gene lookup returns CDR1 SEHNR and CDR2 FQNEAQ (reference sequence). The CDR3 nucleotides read TGTGCCAGCAGCTCGCTGGGACAGCAGAATTCACCCCTCCACTTT. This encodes CASSSLGQQNSPLHF.

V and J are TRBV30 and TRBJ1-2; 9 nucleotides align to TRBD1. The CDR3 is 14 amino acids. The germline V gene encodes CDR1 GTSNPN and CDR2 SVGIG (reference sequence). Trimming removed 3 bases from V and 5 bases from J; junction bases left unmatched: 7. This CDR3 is CAWREDRGGYGYTF. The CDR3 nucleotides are TGTGCCTGGAGGGAGGACAGGGGAGGATATGGCTACACCTTC.

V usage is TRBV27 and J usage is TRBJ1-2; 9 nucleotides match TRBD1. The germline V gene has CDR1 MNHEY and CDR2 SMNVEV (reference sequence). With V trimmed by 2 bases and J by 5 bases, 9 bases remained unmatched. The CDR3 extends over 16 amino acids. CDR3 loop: CASSLRATGGRYGYTF. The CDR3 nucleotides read TGTGCCAGCAGTTTACGGGCAACAGGGGGCCGGTATGGCTACACCTTC.

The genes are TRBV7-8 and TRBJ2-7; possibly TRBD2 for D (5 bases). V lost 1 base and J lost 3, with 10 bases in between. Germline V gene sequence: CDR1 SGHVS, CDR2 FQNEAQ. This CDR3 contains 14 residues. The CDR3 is CASSLVSGIYEQYF. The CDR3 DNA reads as TGTGCCAGCAGCTTAGTATCCGGGATCTACGAGCAGTACTTC.

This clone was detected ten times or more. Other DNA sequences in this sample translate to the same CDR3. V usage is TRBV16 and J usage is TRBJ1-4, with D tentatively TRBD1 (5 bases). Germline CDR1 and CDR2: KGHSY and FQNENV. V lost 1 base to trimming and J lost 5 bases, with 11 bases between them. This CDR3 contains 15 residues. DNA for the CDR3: TGTGCCAGCAGCCAATTATCCGGGGGGAATGAAAAACTGTTTTTT. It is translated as CASSQLSGGNEKLFF.

The CDR3 sequence: CASSVQGSLNYGYTF. DNA for the CDR3: TGTGCCAGCAGCGTACAGGGGTCCCTTAACTATGGCTACACCTTC. The genes are TRBV11-2 and TRBJ1-2; 7 nucleotides match TRBD1. CDR3 length: 15 residues. The junction had 7 bases not matched to a gene; V was cut back by 5 bases and J by 1 base. CDR1 is SGHAT and CDR2 is FQNNGV in the germline V gene.

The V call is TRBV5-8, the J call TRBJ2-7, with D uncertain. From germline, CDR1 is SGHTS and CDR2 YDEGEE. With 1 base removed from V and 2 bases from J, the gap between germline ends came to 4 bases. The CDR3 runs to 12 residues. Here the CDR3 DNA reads TGTGCCAGCAGCTTGACGGCCTACGAGCAGTACTTC. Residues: CASSLTAYEQYF.

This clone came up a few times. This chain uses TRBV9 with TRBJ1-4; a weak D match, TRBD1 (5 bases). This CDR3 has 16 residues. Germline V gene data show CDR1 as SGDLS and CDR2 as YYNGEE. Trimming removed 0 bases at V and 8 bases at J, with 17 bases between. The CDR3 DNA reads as TGTGCCAGCAGCGTAGATAAGGGGCTCAACGACGAAAAACTGTTTTTT. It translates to CASSVDKGLNDEKLFF.